These 9 T cell receptor beta chains were sequenced from one sample in a study of T cells in Graves' hyperthyroidism and ophthalmopathy. Amplification targeted TCR beta CDR3 regions from RNA transcripts. A set of HTBI primers served as the primers for a first-round RT-PCR of the TCR CDR3. One entry per CDR3 protein, called by TCRdb with MiXCR from the multiplex PCR reads. The sample yields 600,000 to 850,000 distinct CDR3 sequences, under 20% seen once. The sequenced material came from blood. The receptors were gathered from a woman aged 45-59 years with Graves' hyperthyroidism that later progressed to Graves' ophthalmopathy.

This clonotype was detected a few times. This chain uses TRBV5-1 with TRBJ2-5; D possibly corresponds to TRBD2 (6 bases). The V gene lost 3 bases and the J gene lost 1 base, with 13 bases spanning the gap. Germline CDR1 and CDR2: SGHRS and YFSETQ. This CDR3 contains 15 residues. This chain's CDR3 is CASSSGDRVQETQYF. The CDR3 DNA sequence: TGCGCCAGCAGCTCGGGAGACCGAGTCCAAGAGACCCAGTACTTC.

This clonotype was seen more than once but under ten times. The V gene is TRBV12-5, the J gene TRBJ2-1, with a weak D call TRBD2 (5 bases). CDR3 length: 12 residues. The germline gives CDR1 LGHNT, CDR2 FRNRAP. Trimming removed 6 bases from V and 10 bases from J, with 13 bases in between. The CDR3 DNA reads as TGTGCTAGTGGCCGCTTAGAGGGAGAGCAGTTCTTC. Translating it yields CASGRLEGEQFF. The whole variable domain, filled in from reference TRBV12-5 and TRBJ2-1, reads DARVTQTPRHKVTEMGQEVTMRCQPILGHNTVFWYRQTMMQGLELLAYFRNRAPLDDSGMPKDRFSAEMPDATLATLKIQPSEPRDSAVYFCASGRLEGEQFFGPGTRLTVL.

The chain joins TRBV12-5 to TRBJ2-3; the D gene is possibly TRBD2 (5 bases). This CDR3 is 14 amino acids long. Germline values: CDR1 LGHNT, CDR2 FRNRAP. V lost 3 bases to trimming and J lost 5 bases, with 12 bases between them. CDR3 DNA sequence: TGTGCTAGTGGTTTCGACTTAGCGATAGATACGCAGTATTTT. Translation gives CASGFDLAIDTQYF. Complete variable domain (other parts from reference TRBV12-5 and TRBJ2-3): DARVTQTPRHKVTEMGQEVTMRCQPILGHNTVFWYRQTMMQGLELLAYFRNRAPLDDSGMPKDRFSAEMPDATLATLKIQPSEPRDSAVYFCASGFDLAIDTQYFGPGTRLTVL.

The chain is built from TRBV3-1 and TRBJ1-4; maybe TRBD1 (5 bases). Trimming left V 2 bases short and J 10 bases short, with 11 bases between. Germline V gene lookup returns CDR1 LGHDT and CDR2 YNNKEL (reference sequence). There are 13 residues in the CDR3. The CDR3, as DNA: TGTGCCAGCAGCCAACCACGGGGGGGAAAACTGTTTTTT. Amino acid sequence: CASSQPRGGKLFF.

This clonotype appeared a few times. The chain links TRBV10-1 to TRBJ1-1, with D possibly being TRBD1 (5 bases). Trimming took off 4 bases at V and 0 bases at J, with 15 bases between the two ends. The length of the CDR3 is 16 residues. The germline V gene has CDR1 WNHNN and CDR2 SYGVQD (reference sequence). CDR3 amino acids: CASSGGDGFLNTEAFF. CDR3 sequence (DNA): TGCGCCAGCAGTGGGGGGGACGGGTTCCTGAACACTGAAGCTTTCTTT.

This clonotype came up many times. The J gene is TRBJ1-4, the V gene TRBV30; 10 nucleotides match TRBD1. This CDR3 has 17 residues. The germline V gene has CDR1 GTSNPN and CDR2 SVGIG (reference sequence). J lost 4 bases, V lost 2 bases, and 10 bases had no gene match. The CDR3 DNA is TGTGCCTGGAGTACCGACAGGGGGCAACGGTTTAATGAAAAACTGTTTTTT. This sequence encodes CAWSTDRGQRFNEKLFF.

The V gene is TRBV7-3, the J gene TRBJ1-6, with a possible D match to TRBD1 (5 bases). The CDR3 runs to 13 residues. The V gene's germline CDR1 is SGHTA and CDR2 FQGTGA. The ends were cut back, 4 bases at V and 6 bases at J, with 7 bases in the middle. The CDR3 region is CASSYDSNSPLHF. The CDR3 DNA is TGTGCCAGCAGCTACGACAGTAATTCACCCCTCCACTTT.

This clonotype was seen a few times. The chain recombines TRBV9 with TRBJ1-4, with 7 bases matching TRBD1. Germline CDR1 reads SGDLS; CDR2 reads YYNGEE. Trimming cost V 4 bases and J 6 bases; bases outside gene matches: 6. This CDR3 region has 14 residues. DNA of the CDR3: TGTGCCAGCAGCCCGCGACAGGGTGATGAAAAACTGTTTTTT. Its translation is CASSPRQGDEKLFF. Full variable domain (outside the CDR3, taken from reference TRBV9 and TRBJ1-4): DSGVTQTPKHLITATGQRVTLRCSPRSGDLSVYWYQQSLDQGLQFLIQYYNGEERAKGNILERFSAQQFPDLHSELNLSSLELGDSALYFCASSPRQGDEKLFFGSGTQLSVL.

This clonotype was seen more than once but under ten times. V gene TRBV13 combines with J gene TRBJ2-7; D ambiguous. This CDR3 comprises 13 residues. Germline assignment: CDR1 PRHDT and CDR2 FYEKMQ (reference sequence). V shed 2 bases and J shed 5 bases, with 10 bases lying between them. The CDR3 DNA reads TGTGCCAGCAGCTTAAAAGGGCATCACGAGCAGTACTTC. This sequence encodes CASSLKGHHEQYF.